The 14 T cell receptor beta chains below were found in one sample sequenced in a study of graft-versus-host responses after intestinal transplantation (dated by TCRdb to the early 2020s). Receptors were amplified or captured by the immunoSEQ multiplex PCR assay. This immuneACCESS table, as held by TCRdb, lists in-frame sequences with V and J called but not all clones. Of the missing ones, under half trace to an unresolved V gene in checked studies; the others have no known cause. The sample records tens of thousands of clones, roughly 90% of which are singletons. Less than 0.4% of the sample rests with the top ten. The intended sense of this specimen's time point label: cells obtained before transplantation from donor or recipient. Antigen specificity for these receptors is unknown. The sample in question was unstimulated CD4+ T cells sorted from spleen or lymph node cells, obtained before intestinal transplant. All receptors derive from a human donor who received an intestinal transplant.

The chain combines TRBV30 with TRBJ2-7; possible D gene TRBD1, 6 bases. The CDR3 has 11 residues. The V end lost 8 bases, the J end lost 5 bases, and 13 bases lay between the germline ends. Germline V gives CDR1 GTSNPN, CDR2 SVGIG (reference sequence). CDR3 in DNA: TGTGCCGGAACGACAGGCCACGAGCAGTACTTC. This codes for CAGTTGHEQYF.

The table lists this clone with a count of one. The J gene is TRBJ2-1, the V gene TRBV6-4; 9 nucleotides line up with TRBD2. V shed 5 bases and J 4 bases; nucleotides not matched to a gene: 9. The CDR3 is 16 residues long. CDR1 is MRHNA and CDR2 is SNTAGT in the germline V gene. CDR3 in DNA: TGTGCCAGCAGTCGCAACCCTAGCGGGGCGTACAATGAGCAGTTCTTC. Translating gives CASSRNPSGAYNEQFF.

V gene TRBV2 combines with J gene TRBJ2-4; D uncertain. The CDR3 has 15 amino acids. Germline V CDR1 and CDR2: SNHLY, FYNNEI. Trimming left V 7 bases short and J 0 bases short, with 13 bases between. The CDR3 loop reads CASKGQHLAKNIQYF. The CDR3 bases are TGTGCCAGCAAAGGGCAACACCTAGCCAAAAACATTCAGTACTTC.

V and J are TRBV28 and TRBJ2-7; D may correspond to TRBD1 or TRBD2 (5 bases each). The CDR3 extends over 16 amino acids. The germline V gene has CDR1 MDHEN and CDR2 SYDVKM. Trimming shortened V by 3 bases and J by 4 bases, and 19 bases separated the two germline ends. In nucleotides, the CDR3 is TGTGCCAGCAGTTTTGCCGGGACCGAGGGCCTATACGAGCAGTACTTC. Translated, it gives CASSFAGTEGLYEQYF.

This chain links TRBV5-1 with TRBJ1-6; TRBD1 might be the D (5 bases). The CDR3 length is 13 residues. V shed 6 bases and J shed 8 bases, with 12 bases lying between them. CDR1 and CDR2 (germline): SGHRS, YFSETQ. As DNA, the CDR3 is TGCGCCAGCACGATGATGGGGGATTCACCCCTCCACTTT. Protein: CASTMMGDSPLHF.

The chain's CDR3 is CASTRGNEQFF. The CDR3 DNA reads TGTGCCAGCACCCGAGGAAACGAGCAGTTCTTC. This chain joins TRBV6-5 and TRBJ2-1, with D unresolved. This CDR3 is 11 amino acids long. The germline V gene has CDR1 MNHEY and CDR2 SVGAGI. Trimming removed 7 bases from V and 10 bases from J, with 11 bases in between.

This clone has a single count. The chain is built from TRBV27 and TRBJ1-5; D not certain. This CDR3 has 12 residues. V was clipped by 6 bases and J by 3 bases, with 6 bases between them. The germline CDR1 and CDR2 sequences are MNHEY and SMNVEV (reference sequence). The CDR3 reads CASRIPNQPQHF. The CDR3 DNA reads TGTGCCAGCAGGATCCCCAATCAGCCCCAGCATTTT.

The chain couples TRBV14 to TRBJ2-6; 7 bases map to TRBD1. The CDR3 is made up of 19 amino acids. V lost 1 base and J lost 3; bases outside the gene matches: 12. Per germline, CDR1 SGHDN and CDR2 FVKESK. This CDR3 reads CASSQVVRGGAYGANVLTF. The CDR3 bases are TGTGCCAGCAGCCAAGTTGTTAGAGGGGGCGCTTATGGGGCCAACGTCCTGACTTTC.

This rearrangement joins TRBV12-5 to TRBJ2-4, with 8 bases that match TRBD2. There are 15 residues in the CDR3. V shed 0 bases, J shed 8 bases, and the junction held 6 bases outside the gene matches. From germline, CDR1 is LGHNT and CDR2 FRNRAP. CDR3 loop: CASGLVLAGGHIQYF. Written as DNA, the CDR3 is TGTGCTAGTGGTTTGGTACTGGCGGGAGGACACATTCAGTACTTC.

J is TRBJ1-4 and V is TRBV28, with TRBD1 matching 8 bases. CDR1 and CDR2 from the germline V gene are MDHEN and SYDVKM. J gave up 0 bases and V 5 bases, and 2 bases lay outside the gene matches. The CDR3 totals 15 residues. The CDR3 reads CASSMTGATNEKLFF. Written as DNA, the CDR3 is TGTGCCAGCAGTATGACAGGGGCAACTAATGAAAAACTGTTTTTT.

CDR3 sequence (DNA): TGCGCCAGCAGCCCACAGGGATACTCCTACAATGAGCAGTTCTTC. This gives the protein CASSPQGYSYNEQFF. The rearrangement links TRBV5-1 to TRBJ2-1, with a possible D match to TRBD1 (6 bases). V lost 4 bases to trimming and J lost 0 bases, with 11 bases between them. CDR1 and CDR2 (germline): SGHRS, YFSETQ. The CDR3 spans 15 residues.

This clone was detected only once. The V call is TRBV11-2, the J call TRBJ1-5; the D is unclear. CDR1 and CDR2 (germline): SGHAT, FQNNGV. The CDR3 runs to 13 residues. Between the trimmed V and J ends, which lost 0 bases and 4 bases, there was a span of 4 bases. The CDR3 nucleotides are TGTGCCAGCAGCTTAGACAGAAATCAGCCCCAGCATTTT. Protein: CASSLDRNQPQHF.

The chain has TRBV9 and TRBJ1-2, with D unclear. The CDR3 has 14 residues. Trimming removed 0 bases from V and 1 base from J, with 7 bases in between. The germline V gene encodes CDR1 SGDLS and CDR2 YYNGEE. CDR3 coding DNA: TGTGCCAGCAGCGTAGATCTGATTAACTATGGCTACACCTTC. It translates to CASSVDLINYGYTF. Filled out from reference TRBV9 and TRBJ1-2, the complete variable domain reads DSGVTQTPKHLITATGQRVTLRCSPRSGDLSVYWYQQSLDQGLQFLIQYYNGEERAKGNILERFSAQQFPDLHSELNLSSLELGDSALYFCASSVDLINYGYTFGSGTRLTVV.

The V and J genes are TRBV6-1 and TRBJ1-2, with 7 bases that match TRBD1. The CDR3 spans 12 residues. The ends lost 5 bases at V and 9 bases at J; junction bases unmatched: 6. Per the germline V gene, CDR1 is MNHNS and CDR2 is SASEGT. Here the CDR3 reads CASSTGALRYTF. DNA of the CDR3: TGTGCCAGCAGTACAGGGGCCCTCCGCTACACCTTC.